Listed below are T cell receptor beta chains from one sample, sequenced in a study of blood T cell repertoires in COVID-19. Measured with immunoSEQ multiplex PCR; TCRdb has only the in-frame clones, and not every one. The sample carries around 190,000 clones, approximately 85% recorded once. Sample: peripheral blood. The receptors derive from a woman aged 55-69 years with acute or convalescent COVID-19. Each CDR3 is given with its conserved first and last residue. Each record gives: clone size, V gene, D gene, J gene, CDR3 protein, CDR3 DNA. D genes are given only for firm matches. Not every row has a clone size; where given, it reads once, few, many or a size class.

-	TRBV3-1/TRBV3-2	TRBD2	TRBJ2-1	CASSQALLAGGPNEQFF	TGTGCCAGCAGCCAAGCCCTCCTAGCGGGAGGGCCGAATGAGCAGTTCTTC
-	TRBV19	-	TRBJ1-2	CASSFIQGVSLTGYTF	TGTGCCAGTAGTTTCATACAGGGAGTAAGCTTAACGGGCTACACCTTC
-	TRBV15	TRBD1	TRBJ2-1	CATSGRTGVLNEQFF	TGTGCCACCAGCGGGCGGACAGGGGTGCTCAATGAGCAGTTCTTC
-	TRBV12-3/TRBV12-4	TRBD2	TRBJ2-7	CASSTLRGGEQYF	TGTGCCAGCAGTACCCTACGGGGGGGCGAGCAGTACTTC
-	TRBV6-5	-	TRBJ1-1	CASTPTGGMNTEAFF	TGTGCCAGCACCCCGACGGGGGGGATGAACACTGAAGCTTTCTTT
-	TRBV19	TRBD1	TRBJ2-3	CASSSRAQGADTQYF	TGTGCCAGTAGTAGCCGGGCCCAGGGGGCAGATACGCAGTATTTT
-	TRBV10-3	TRBD1	TRBJ2-5	CAISDIAGQGANF	TGTGCCATCAGTGATATCGCGGGACAGGGGGCAAACTTC
few	TRBV28	-	TRBJ2-2	CASSGRVGARELFF	TGTGCCAGCAGTGGGAGGGTGGGGGCCAGGGAGCTGTTTTTT
-	TRBV9	-	TRBJ2-3	CASSVLARDTQYF	TGTGCCAGCAGCGTTCTGGCACGCGATACGCAGTATTTT
-	TRBV2	-	TRBJ1-1	CASSVQTEAFF	TGTGCCAGCAGTGTCCAGACTGAAGCTTTCTTT
once	TRBV25-1	-	TRBJ1-6	CASSDLHGGSPLHF	TGTGCCAGCAGTGATCTCCATGGGGGCTCACCCCTCCACTTT
-	TRBV9	TRBD1	TRBJ2-2	CASSSATGFDTGELFF	TGTGCCAGCAGCTCCGCGACAGGGTTTGACACCGGGGAGCTGTTTTTT
many	TRBV7-9	TRBD1	TRBJ1-2	CASSPPGTGNGYTF	TGTGCCAGCAGCCCCCCCGGGACAGGGAATGGCTACACCTTC
-	TRBV2	TRBD1	TRBJ1-1	CAKEQGENTEAFF	TGTGCCAAAGAACAGGGGGAGAACACTGAAGCTTTCTTT
-	TRBV27	-	TRBJ1-4	CASRPGASGNEKLFF	TGTGCCAGCAGGCCAGGGGCTTCCGGTAATGAAAAACTGTTTTTT
-	TRBV7-2	TRBD1	TRBJ2-5	CASSLNRGAETQYF	TGTGCCAGCAGCTTAAACAGGGGGGCAGAGACCCAGTACTTC
-	TRBV18	TRBD2	TRBJ2-3	CASSPESAGGTDTQYF	TGTGCCAGCTCACCTGAATCAGCGGGGGGCACAGATACGCAGTATTTT
-	TRBV29-1	-	TRBJ1-2	CSVGGQDGYTF	TGCAGCGTTGGGGGGCAGGACGGCTACACCTTC
once	TRBV6-2/TRBV6-3	-	TRBJ1-2	CASSYGDTGGYTF	TGTGCCAGCAGTTACGGGGACACGGGGGGCTACACCTTC
-	TRBV27	-	TRBJ2-3	CASSLRRSTDTQYF	TGTGCCAGCAGTTTAAGGCGGAGCACAGATACGCAGTATTTT
-	TRBV11-2	-	TRBJ2-5	CASSLGRRVGETQYF	TGTGCCAGCAGCTTAGGGAGGAGGGTAGGGGAGACCCAGTACTTC
once	TRBV18	TRBD1	TRBJ1-2	CASSPEDRAYGYTF	TGTGCCAGCTCACCTGAGGACAGGGCCTATGGCTACACCTTC
-	TRBV7-9	TRBD2	TRBJ2-1	CASSRPTSVSYNEQFF	TGTGCCAGCAGCCGTCCTACTAGCGTCTCCTACAATGAGCAGTTCTTC
-	TRBV10-2	-	TRBJ1-5	CASSGGQVSGVQHF	TGCGCCAGCAGTGGGGGGCAGGTAAGCGGGGTCCAGCATTTT
once	TRBV6-5	-	TRBJ1-1	CASSYEATSTEAFF	TGTGCCAGCAGTTACGAGGCCACCTCTACTGAAGCTTTCTTT
-	TRBV18	-	TRBJ1-4	CASSGQEGEKLFF	TGTGCCAGCTCCGGGCAGGAGGGGGAAAAACTGTTTTTT
-	TRBV18	TRBD2	TRBJ2-1	CASSPTSGSYNEQFF	TGTGCCAGCTCACCGACTAGCGGGTCCTACAATGAGCAGTTCTTC
-	TRBV19	TRBD1	TRBJ1-1	CASSRGTGGSMNTEAFF	TGTGCCAGTAGTAGGGGGACAGGGGGTTCCATGAACACTGAAGCTTTCTTT